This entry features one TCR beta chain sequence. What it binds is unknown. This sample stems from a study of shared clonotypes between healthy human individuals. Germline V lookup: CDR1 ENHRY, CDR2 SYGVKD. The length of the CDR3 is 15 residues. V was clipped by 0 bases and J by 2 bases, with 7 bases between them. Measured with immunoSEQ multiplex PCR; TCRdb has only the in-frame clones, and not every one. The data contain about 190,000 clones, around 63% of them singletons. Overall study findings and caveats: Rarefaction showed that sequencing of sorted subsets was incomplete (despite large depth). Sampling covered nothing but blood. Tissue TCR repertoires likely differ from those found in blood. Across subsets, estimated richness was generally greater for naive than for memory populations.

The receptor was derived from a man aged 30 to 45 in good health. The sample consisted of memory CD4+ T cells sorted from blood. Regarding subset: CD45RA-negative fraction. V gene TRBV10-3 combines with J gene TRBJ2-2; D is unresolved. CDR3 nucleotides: TGTGCCATCAGTGAGTCGGTCGAAAACACCGGGGAGCTGTTTTTT. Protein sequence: CAISESVENTGELFF.